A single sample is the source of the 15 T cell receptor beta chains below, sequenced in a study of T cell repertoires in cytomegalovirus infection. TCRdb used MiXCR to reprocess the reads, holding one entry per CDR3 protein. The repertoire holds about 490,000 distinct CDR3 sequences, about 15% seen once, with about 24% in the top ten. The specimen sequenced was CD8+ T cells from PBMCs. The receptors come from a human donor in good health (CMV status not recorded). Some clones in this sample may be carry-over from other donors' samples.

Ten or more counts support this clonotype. The CDR3 reads CASTLGAAQETQYF. The CDR3 coding sequence is TGTGCCAGCACCCTCGGGGCAGCCCAAGAGACCCAGTACTTC. The chain employs TRBV11-2 and TRBJ2-5, with D perhaps matching TRBD1 or TRBD2 (5 bases each). With 7 bases removed from V and 1 base from J, the gap between germline ends came to 13 bases. The germline CDR1 and CDR2 sequences are SGHAT and FQNNGV. The length of the CDR3 is 14 residues.

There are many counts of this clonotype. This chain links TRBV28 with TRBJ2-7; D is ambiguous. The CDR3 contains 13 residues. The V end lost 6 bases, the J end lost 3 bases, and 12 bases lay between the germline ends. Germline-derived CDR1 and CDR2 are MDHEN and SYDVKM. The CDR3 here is CASRQRVLYEQYF. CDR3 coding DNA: TGTGCCAGCAGACAACGGGTCCTCTACGAGCAGTACTTC.

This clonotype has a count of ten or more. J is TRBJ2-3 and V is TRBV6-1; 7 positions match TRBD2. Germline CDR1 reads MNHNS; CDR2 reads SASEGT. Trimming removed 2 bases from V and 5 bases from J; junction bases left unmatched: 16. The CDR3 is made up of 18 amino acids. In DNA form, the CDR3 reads TGTGCCAGCAGTGAACGAACCTACAGGACTAGGGGTGGAGATACGCAGTATTTT. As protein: CASSERTYRTRGGDTQYF.

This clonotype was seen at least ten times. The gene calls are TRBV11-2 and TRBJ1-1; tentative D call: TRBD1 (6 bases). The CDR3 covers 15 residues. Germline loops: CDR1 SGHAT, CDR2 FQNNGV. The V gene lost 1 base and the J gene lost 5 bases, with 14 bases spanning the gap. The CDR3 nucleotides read TGTGCCAGCAGCTTAGGGGGGGCGCTCAGGACTGAAGCTTTCTTT. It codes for CASSLGGALRTEAFF. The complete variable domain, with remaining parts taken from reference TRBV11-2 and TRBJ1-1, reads EAGVAQSPRYKIIEKRQSVAFWCNPISGHATLYWYQQILGQGPKLLIQFQNNGVVDDSQLPKDRFSAERLKGVDSTLKIQPAKLEDSAVYLCASSLGGALRTEAFFGQGTRLTVV.

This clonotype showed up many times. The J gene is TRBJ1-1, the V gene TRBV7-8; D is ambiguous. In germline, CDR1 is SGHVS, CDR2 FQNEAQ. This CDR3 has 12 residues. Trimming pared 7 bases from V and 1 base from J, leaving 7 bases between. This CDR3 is CASTEGNTEAFF. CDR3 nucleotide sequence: TGTGCCAGCACCGAGGGGAACACTGAAGCTTTCTTT.

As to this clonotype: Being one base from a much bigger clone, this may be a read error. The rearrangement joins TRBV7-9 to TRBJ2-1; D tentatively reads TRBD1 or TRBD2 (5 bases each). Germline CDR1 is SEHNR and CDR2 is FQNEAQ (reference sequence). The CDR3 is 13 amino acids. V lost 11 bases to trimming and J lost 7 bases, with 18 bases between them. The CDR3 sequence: CAFVGEMLNEQFF. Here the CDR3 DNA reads TGTGCCTTTGTGGGGGAAATGTTAAATGAGCAGTTCTTC.

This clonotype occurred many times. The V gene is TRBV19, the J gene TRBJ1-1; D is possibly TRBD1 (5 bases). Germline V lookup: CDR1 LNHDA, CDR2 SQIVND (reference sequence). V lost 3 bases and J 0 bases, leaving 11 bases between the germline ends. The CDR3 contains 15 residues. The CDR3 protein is CASSIRGLMNTEAFF. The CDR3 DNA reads TGTGCCAGTAGTATCCGGGGCCTCATGAACACTGAAGCTTTCTTT.

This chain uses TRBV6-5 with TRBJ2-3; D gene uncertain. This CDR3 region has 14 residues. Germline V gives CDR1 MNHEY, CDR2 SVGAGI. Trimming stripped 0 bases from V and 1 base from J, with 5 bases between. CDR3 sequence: CASSYSRGTDTQYF. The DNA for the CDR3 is TGTGCCAGCAGTTACTCGAGAGGCACAGATACGCAGTATTTT.

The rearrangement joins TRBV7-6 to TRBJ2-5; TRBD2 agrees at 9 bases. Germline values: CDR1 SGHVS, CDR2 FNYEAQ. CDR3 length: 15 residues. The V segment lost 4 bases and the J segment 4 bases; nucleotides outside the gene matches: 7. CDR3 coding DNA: TGTGCCAGCAGCTCCCTTAGCGGGAGAAGAGAGACCCAGTACTTC. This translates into CASSSLSGRRETQYF.

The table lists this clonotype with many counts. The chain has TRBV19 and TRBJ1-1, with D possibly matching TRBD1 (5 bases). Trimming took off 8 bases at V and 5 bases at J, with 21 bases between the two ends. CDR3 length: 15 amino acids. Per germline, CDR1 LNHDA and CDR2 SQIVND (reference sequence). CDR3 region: CASPPPSSRGTEAFF. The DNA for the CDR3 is TGTGCCAGTCCGCCCCCCTCCTCGCGGGGGACTGAAGCTTTCTTT.

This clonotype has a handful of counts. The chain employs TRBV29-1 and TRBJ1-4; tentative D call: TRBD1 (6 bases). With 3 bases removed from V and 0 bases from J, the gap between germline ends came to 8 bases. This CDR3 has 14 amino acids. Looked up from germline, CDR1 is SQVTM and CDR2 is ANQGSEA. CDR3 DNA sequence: TGCAGCGTTGACGGGGGCGCAACTAATGAAAAACTGTTTTTT. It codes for CSVDGGATNEKLFF.

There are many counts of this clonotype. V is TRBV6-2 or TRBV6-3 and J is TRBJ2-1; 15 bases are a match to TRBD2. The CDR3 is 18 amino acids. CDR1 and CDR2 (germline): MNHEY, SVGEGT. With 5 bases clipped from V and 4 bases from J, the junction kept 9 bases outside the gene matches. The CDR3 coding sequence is TGTGCCAGCAGTGAAGGGACTAGCGGGGGGCTACTATACAATGAGCAGTTCTTC. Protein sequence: CASSEGTSGGLLYNEQFF.

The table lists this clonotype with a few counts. This chain's CDR3 is CASSYQSGTYGYTF. The CDR3 region has the DNA TGTGCCAGCAGTTACCAGTCAGGAACCTATGGCTACACCTTC. J is TRBJ1-2 and V is TRBV6-6; no clear D gene. The CDR3 is made up of 14 amino acids. V gave up 2 bases and J gave up 4 bases, with 11 bases separating them. Looked up from germline, CDR1 is MNHNY and CDR2 is SVGAGI (reference sequence).

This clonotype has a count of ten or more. The CDR3 nucleotides are TGTGCCAGCAGTTACGGGCAGGGGGTGGCCTACAATGAGCAGTTCTTC. It codes for CASSYGQGVAYNEQFF. The chain couples TRBV6-5 to TRBJ2-1; 7 bases agree with TRBD1. V shed 2 bases, J shed 2 bases, and the junction held 6 bases outside the gene matches. The CDR3 contains 16 residues. Germline lookup yields CDR1 MNHEY and CDR2 SVGAGI.

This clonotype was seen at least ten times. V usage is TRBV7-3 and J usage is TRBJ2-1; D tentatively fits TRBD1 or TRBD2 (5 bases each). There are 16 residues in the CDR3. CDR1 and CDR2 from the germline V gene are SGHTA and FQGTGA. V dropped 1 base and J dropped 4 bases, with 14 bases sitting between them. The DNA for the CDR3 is TGTGCCAGCAGCTTAAAGCTTAGGGGACCGTACAATGAGCAGTTCTTC. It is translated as CASSLKLRGPYNEQFF.